This TCR beta chain was retrieved from a study of cytomegalovirus exposure and HLA in healthy donors. 13 Jbeta primers and 60 Vbeta primers were used for the PCR. Profiling relied on immunoSEQ multiplex PCR, and the TCRdb table lists in-frame clones only, not all of them. The sample carries about 220,000 clones, about four fifths recorded once. The V gene's germline CDR1 is LNHDA and CDR2 SQIVND (reference sequence). V was trimmed by 1 base and J by 12 bases, leaving 10 bases between them. The CDR3 is made up of 12 amino acids. This clonotype was obtained from a woman aged 35 to 49 in good health and CMV-seropositive. The rearrangement joins TRBV19 to TRBJ2-1; weak D call: TRBD1 (5 bases). The sequenced sample was PBMCs. The CDR3 coding sequence is TGTGCCAGTAGTATAGGCCAGGGCGGGCAGTTCTTC. Translated, it gives CASSIGQGGQFF.